This T cell receptor (beta chain) was sequenced during a study of blood T cell dynamics during melanoma immunotherapy. Study in general: Standard first-line treatment here was pembrolizumab or nivolumab plus ipilimumab in metastatic melanoma. Study-wide results and caveats: Whether repertoire-driving clones were melanoma-specific could not be determined. PBMC repertoires of eventual disease-control patients split at W3 into clonality or diversity gains.

The time point is: pre-treatment baseline. As regards this clone: The antigen is not known.

The CDR3 loop spans 14 amino acids. CDR1 and CDR2 (germline): MGHRA, YSYEKL. Assay used: immunoSEQ multiplex PCR; TCRdb lists only in-frame clones, some missing. This sample has some 11,000 clones, with less than 85% found just once. The clonotype was recovered from a human donor with melanoma. The genes are TRBV4-1 and TRBJ2-5; the D gene could be TRBD1 or TRBD2 (5 bases each). The DNA end is a closer match to TRBJ2-7, so the J assignment may be wrong. The source was blood, collected from a patient treated with checkpoint blockade. Here the CDR3 reads CASSPGRGAYEQYF. The CDR3 nucleotides read TGCGCCAGCAGCCCGGGACGGGGAGCCTACGAGCAGTACTTC.